This entry lists 32 T cell receptor gamma chains sequenced from one sample in a study of Vδ1+ human thymocytes (dated by TCRdb to the late 2010s). The research as a whole found: In contrast to oligoclonal peripheral blood repertoires, thymic TRG and TRD repertoires appeared to be highly polyclonal with Gaussian CDR3 length distributions.

Their recognized antigens are unknown. TCRdb shows the sequencer as Illumina MiSeq. RNA extraction was performed with the RNeasy mini kit, and reverse transcription was done with Superscript III. To generate the CDR3 amplicons, a multiplex PCR was run using pooled V-gene forward primers together with a constant-region reverse primer that carried Illumina adaptor overhangs. For TCRdb, the public reads were processed anew by CATT, and duplicate DNA sequences were folded into one row. The sample table records 36,000 or so gamma-chain clones; about 19% of these occur just once. About 2% of the sample is taken by the ten largest. What was sequenced was Vdelta1+ gamma-delta thymocytes from the thymus. The intended sense of this specimen's cell subset or site label: FACS-sorted CD3+ TCRalphabeta- TCRVdelta1+ TCRVdelta2- thymocytes. The source of these receptors is a girl under three years old who had congenital heart surgery.

This clone is deemed medium-sized. Within the sample, other DNA sequences also encode this same CDR3. This chain uses TRGV3 with TRGJ1 or TRGJ2. Germline values: CDR1 VTNTFY, CDR2 YDVSTARD (reference sequence). CDR3 length equals 13 residues. Losses at the gene ends were 0 bases for V and 2 bases for J; bases not matched to a gene: 1. The CDR3 DNA reads as TGTGCCACCTGGGACAGGCATTATTATAAGAAACTCTTT. It yields the protein CATWDRHYYKKLF.

This clone was observed a handful of times. Within the sample, other DNA sequences also encode this same CDR3. The chain carries TRGV9 and TRGJP1. CDR1 is GITISATS, CDR2 ISYDGTV, per germline (reference sequence). This CDR3 spans 15 amino acids. Trimming cost V 0 bases and J 8 bases; bases outside gene matches: 9. In nucleotides, the CDR3 is TGTGCCTTGTGGGAGGTGATTGGCACCGGTTGGTTCAAGATATTT. This translates into CALWEVIGTGWFKIF.

The rearrangement uses TRGV8 and TRGJ1 or TRGJ2. This CDR3 is built from 13 residues. V shed 1 base and J 8 bases; nucleotides not matched to a gene: 8. Germline V gene lookup returns CDR1 VENAVY and CDR2 YDSYNSRV. The DNA of the CDR3 is TGTGCCACCTGGGATAGACGGAGGCATAAGAAACTCTTT. Protein sequence: CATWDRRRHKKLF.

J is TRGJ1 or TRGJ2 and V is TRGV2. The germline V gene encodes CDR1 EGSNGY and CDR2 YDSYNSKV. Losses at the gene ends were 0 bases for V and 5 bases for J; bases not matched to a gene: 10. The CDR3 has 15 residues. CDR3 sequence reads: CATWDGPRVNYKKLF. CDR3 coding DNA: TGTGCCACCTGGGACGGGCCCCGGGTGAATTATAAGAAACTCTTT.

About this clone itself: The same CDR3 also results from other DNA sequences found in this sample. This rearrangement joins TRGV4 to TRGJ1 or TRGJ2. This CDR3 is built from 14 residues. Germline CDR1 EGSTGY, CDR2 YDSYTSSV. Trimming cost V 4 bases and J 6 bases; bases outside gene matches: 12. The CDR3 here is CATWDGLGGYKKLF. CDR3 nucleotide sequence: TGTGCCACCTGGGACGGGTTGGGTGGTTATAAGAAACTCTTT.

The chain recombines TRGV9 with TRGJ1 or TRGJ2. CDR1 is GITISATS, CDR2 ISYDGTV, per germline (reference sequence). The CDR3 extends over 12 amino acids. Unmatched junction bases numbered 6, after V lost 5 bases and J lost 5 bases. The CDR3 is CALWVGDYKKLF. The CDR3, as DNA: TGTGCCTTGTGGGTAGGGGATTATAAGAAACTCTTT.

The chain links TRGV3 to TRGJ1 or TRGJ2. V gave up 5 bases and J gave up 6 bases; unmatched junction bases: 7. The CDR3 is 12 residues long. Germline loops: CDR1 VTNTFY, CDR2 YDVSTARD (reference sequence). CDR3 nucleotide sequence: TGTGCCACCTGGGCCTGGAGTTATAAGAAACTCTTT. Its protein is CATWAWSYKKLF.

As for this clone: The sample holds other DNA sequences that translate to the same CDR3. This chain uses TRGV9 with TRGJ1 or TRGJ2. Germline V lookup: CDR1 GITISATS, CDR2 ISYDGTV (reference sequence). The V gene end was trimmed by 5 bases and the J gene end by 1 base; junction bases not matched to a gene: 2. The CDR3 is made up of 12 amino acids. The CDR3 protein is CALWANYYKKLF. DNA of the CDR3: TGTGCCTTGTGGGCCAATTATTATAAGAAACTCTTT.

The table lists this clone with a few counts. The chain combines TRGV9 with TRGJ1 or TRGJ2. Looked up from germline, CDR1 is GITISATS and CDR2 is ISYDGTV (reference sequence). V shed 9 bases, J shed 9 bases, and the junction held 14 bases outside the gene matches. The length of the CDR3 is 12 residues. CDR3 in amino acids: CALISREGKKLF. The CDR3 nucleotides read TGTGCCTTGATATCGCGGGAGGGTAAGAAACTCTTT.

V gene TRGV4 combines with J gene TRGJ1 or TRGJ2. Germline-derived CDR1 and CDR2 are EGSTGY and YDSYTSSV. The CDR3 is made up of 16 amino acids. Germline trimming cut 0 bases from V and 0 bases from J; bases unmatched to any gene: 8. The CDR3 nucleotides are TGTGCCACCTGGGATGGGGGCATATCGAATTATTATAAGAAACTCTTT. Translation: CATWDGGISNYYKKLF.

This clone was seen more than once but under ten times. Other nucleotide sequences from this sample produce the same CDR3. The rearrangement links TRGV9 to TRGJ1 or TRGJ2. Germline V lookup: CDR1 GITISATS, CDR2 ISYDGTV (reference sequence). The CDR3 length is 13 residues. V was pared by 1 base and J by 5 bases, with 5 bases of the junction left unmatched. CDR3 residues: CALWEVMDYKKLF. The CDR3 DNA sequence: TGTGCCTTGTGGGAGGTAATGGATTATAAGAAACTCTTT.

The V call is TRGV4, the J call TRGJ1 or TRGJ2. From germline, CDR1 is EGSTGY and CDR2 YDSYTSSV. V shed 1 base, J shed 10 bases, and the junction held 16 bases outside the gene matches. CDR3 size: 15 residues. The CDR3 protein is CATWDGKGPLGKKLF. CDR3 bases: TGTGCCACCTGGGATGGAAAAGGGCCACTAGGGAAGAAACTCTTT.

This chain uses TRGV3 with TRGJ1 or TRGJ2. Germline V gene sequence: CDR1 VTNTFY, CDR2 YDVSTARD (reference sequence). The CDR3 sequence is 14 residues long. V shed 0 bases and J 3 bases; nucleotides not matched to a gene: 5. The CDR3 DNA sequence: TGTGCCACCTGGGACAGGGGCGTTTATTATAAGAAACTCTTT. This encodes CATWDRGVYYKKLF.

This clone was counted a few times. The chain uses TRGV2 and TRGJ1 or TRGJ2. This CDR3 has 14 amino acids. Per germline, CDR1 EGSNGY and CDR2 YDSYNSKV. J lost 5 bases, V lost 2 bases, and 9 bases had no gene match. The CDR3 is CATWDVTWDYKKLF. The DNA of the CDR3 is TGTGCCACCTGGGACGTGACGTGGGATTATAAGAAACTCTTT.

This clone was seen a few times. The V gene is TRGV2, the J gene TRGJ1 or TRGJ2. The trim removed 1 base at V and 0 bases at J, leaving 12 bases unmatched. The CDR3 runs 17 residues. In germline, CDR1 is EGSNGY, CDR2 YDSYNSKV. As DNA, the CDR3 is TGTGCCACCTGGGACGGATGGAATAATTCGAATTATTATAAGAAACTCTTT. Encoded protein: CATWDGWNNSNYYKKLF.

Within the sample, this clone is medium-sized. This sample also contains other DNA sequences that code for the same CDR3. The gene calls are TRGV2 and TRGJ1 or TRGJ2. V was clipped by 0 bases and J by 5 bases; unmatched bases: 4. The germline gives CDR1 EGSNGY, CDR2 YDSYNSKV. CDR3 size: 13 residues. The CDR3 bases are TGTGCCACCTGGGACGGGCGGGATTATAAGAAACTCTTT. Protein sequence: CATWDGRDYKKLF.

This clone was counted a few times. The gene calls are TRGV3 and TRGJP2. Looked up from germline, CDR1 is VTNTFY and CDR2 is YDVSTARD (reference sequence). The CDR3 totals 14 residues. Trimming at V came to 0 bases and at J to 8 bases, leaving 6 bases not matched to a gene. The CDR3 reads CATWDRDRDWIKTF. CDR3 nucleotides: TGTGCCACCTGGGACAGGGACCGGGATTGGATCAAGACGTTT.

The table lists this clone with a few counts. Mismatch with germline at one junction end may stem from a read error. The same CDR3 can be traced to other DNA sequences in this sample. The chain couples TRGV9 to TRGJP. Germline V gives CDR1 GITISATS, CDR2 ISYDGTV (reference sequence). The CDR3 is 16 amino acids. CDR3 bases: TGCGCCTTGTGGGAGGCGAAAGGGTTGGGCAAAAAAATCAAGGTATTT. Translating gives CALWEAKGLGKKIKVF.

For this clone: Possible read error: a much larger clone is one base away. Additional DNA sequences in this sample encode the identical CDR3. The rearrangement uses TRGV2 and TRGJ1 or TRGJ2. CDR1 and CDR2 (germline): EGSNGY, YDSYNSKV. The CDR3 consists of 13 residues. V dropped 1 base and J dropped 4; count of bases not matched to a gene: 4. The CDR3 sequence: CATWDGLYYKKLF. DNA for the CDR3: TGTGCCACCTGGGACGGCCTATATTATAAGAAACTCTTT.

Within the sample, this clone is medium-sized. The chain carries TRGV9 and TRGJ1 or TRGJ2. The CDR3 length is 11 residues. CDR1 and CDR2 from the germline V gene are GITISATS and ISYDGTV (reference sequence). V shed 2 bases, J shed 10 bases, and the junction held 5 bases outside the gene matches. CDR3 in DNA: TGTGCCTTGTGGGAGGCCCTGAAGAAACTCTTT. Its translation is CALWEALKKLF.

This clone has a handful of counts. The chain is built from TRGV2 and TRGJ1 or TRGJ2. Germline values: CDR1 EGSNGY, CDR2 YDSYNSKV. V lost 1 base and J lost 0; bases outside the gene matches: 6. CDR3 length: 15 residues. Here the CDR3 reads CATWDGILNYYKKLF. The CDR3 DNA follows: TGTGCCACCTGGGACGGTATCCTGAATTATTATAAGAAACTCTTT.

Note on this clone: The sample contains more than one DNA sequence encoding this CDR3. The V and J genes are TRGV3 and TRGJP2. Germline V gene lookup returns CDR1 VTNTFY and CDR2 YDVSTARD (reference sequence). The length of the CDR3 is 15 residues. Losses at the gene ends were 0 bases for V and 1 base for J; bases not matched to a gene: 2. The CDR3 protein is CATWDRLSSDWIKTF. CDR3 nucleotide sequence: TGTGCCACCTGGGACAGGCTTAGTAGTGATTGGATCAAGACGTTT.

This clone was seen just once. A much larger clone lies a single base off, so this may be a read error. The chain is built from TRGV4 and TRGJ1 or TRGJ2. Germline CDR1 and CDR2: EGSTGY and YDSYTSSV. The CDR3 loop spans 10 amino acids. CDR3 DNA sequence: TGTGCCGCCTGGTATTATAAGAAACTCTTT. This sequence encodes CAAWYYKKLF.

The table lists this clone with a few counts. J is TRGJ1 or TRGJ2 and V is TRGV9. Germline loops: CDR1 GITISATS, CDR2 ISYDGTV (reference sequence). The CDR3 is made up of 12 amino acids. Germline trimming cut 2 bases from V and 10 bases from J; bases unmatched to any gene: 8. Written as DNA, the CDR3 is TGTGCCTTGTGGGAGGCCGAACCCAAGAAACTCTTT. This encodes CALWEAEPKKLF.

The chain is built from TRGV4 and TRGJ1 or TRGJ2. This CDR3 region has 11 residues. The V and J ends lost 5 bases and 11 bases, in that order; junction bases with no gene match: 9. Looked up from germline, CDR1 is EGSTGY and CDR2 is YDSYTSSV. For the CDR3, the DNA is TGTGCCACCTGGGGTGGTCCGGAGAAACTCTTT. It is translated as CATWGGPEKLF.

As for this clone: The same CDR3 also results from other DNA sequences found in this sample. The rearrangement links TRGV3 to TRGJ1 or TRGJ2. CDR3 length: 14 amino acids. With V trimmed by 1 base and J by 2 bases, 5 bases remained unmatched. Looked up from germline, CDR1 is VTNTFY and CDR2 is YDVSTARD (reference sequence). The CDR3 sequence is CATWDRTHYYKKLF. For the CDR3, the DNA is TGTGCCACCTGGGACAGAACCCATTATTATAAGAAACTCTTT.

This clone was found a few times. The chain carries TRGV8 and TRGJ1 or TRGJ2. The CDR3 spans 11 residues. Trimming cost V 5 bases and J 8 bases; bases outside gene matches: 6. Germline V gene lookup returns CDR1 VENAVY and CDR2 YDSYNSRV. This CDR3 reads CATWGWDKKLF. CDR3 DNA sequence: TGTGCCACCTGGGGGTGGGATAAGAAACTCTTT.

This clone has a handful of counts. The sample has other DNA sequences that encode this CDR3 too. The V and J genes are TRGV2 and TRGJ1 or TRGJ2. V lost 2 bases to trimming and J lost 4 bases; unmatched junction nucleotides: 5. CDR1 is EGSNGY, CDR2 YDSYNSKV, per germline. CDR3 length: 13 amino acids. CDR3 DNA: TGTGCCACCTGGGACGCGAGCTATTATAAGAAACTCTTT. This codes for CATWDASYYKKLF.

The V gene is TRGV2, the J gene TRGJ1 or TRGJ2. The CDR3 contains 15 residues. Germline assignment: CDR1 EGSNGY and CDR2 YDSYNSKV. V trimming: 0 bases; J trimming: 3 bases; junction bases outside the gene matches: 8. CDR3: CATWDGPRTYYKKLF. For the CDR3, the DNA is TGTGCCACCTGGGACGGGCCCCGGACTTATTATAAGAAACTCTTT.

There are a few counts of this clone. The chain uses TRGV8 and TRGJ1 or TRGJ2. CDR3 length: 11 amino acids. The germline V gene encodes CDR1 VENAVY and CDR2 YDSYNSRV. Unmatched junction bases numbered 4, after V lost 1 base and J lost 10 bases. CDR3 sequence: CATWDSKKKLF. Here the CDR3 DNA reads TGTGCCACCTGGGATAGTAAGAAGAAACTCTTT.

This clone was found a few times. The chain couples TRGV9 to TRGJ1 or TRGJ2. Germline trimming cut 11 bases from V and 2 bases from J; bases unmatched to any gene: 6. Germline CDR1 GITISATS, CDR2 ISYDGTV (reference sequence). The CDR3 consists of 11 residues. This chain's CDR3 is CASLYYYKKLF. CDR3 DNA sequence: TGTGCCTCCCTTTATTATTATAAGAAACTCTTT.

This clone was observed a handful of times. This sequence joins TRGV9 and TRGJ1 or TRGJ2. The length of the CDR3 is 15 residues. V shed 1 base and J 0 bases; nucleotides not matched to a gene: 6. The germline V gene has CDR1 GITISATS and CDR2 ISYDGTV (reference sequence). The DNA of the CDR3 is TGTGCCTTGTGGGAGGTTACGATGAATTATTATAAGAAACTCTTT. Encoded protein: CALWEVTMNYYKKLF.